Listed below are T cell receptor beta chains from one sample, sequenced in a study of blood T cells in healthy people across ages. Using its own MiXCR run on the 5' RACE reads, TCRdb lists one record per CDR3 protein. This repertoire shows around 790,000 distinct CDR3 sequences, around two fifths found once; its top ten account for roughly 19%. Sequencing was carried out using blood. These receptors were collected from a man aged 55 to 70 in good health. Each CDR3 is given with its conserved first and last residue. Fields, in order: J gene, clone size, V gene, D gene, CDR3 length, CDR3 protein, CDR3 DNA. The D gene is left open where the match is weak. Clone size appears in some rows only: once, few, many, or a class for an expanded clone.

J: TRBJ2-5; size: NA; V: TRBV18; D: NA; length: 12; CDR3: CVSSPGGETQYF; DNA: TGTGTCAGCTCACCAGGAGGGGAGACCCAGTACTTC
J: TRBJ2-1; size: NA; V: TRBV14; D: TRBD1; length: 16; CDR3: CASSQPGGRSYNEQFF; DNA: TGTGCCAGCAGCCAGCCAGGGGGCCGGTCCTACAATGAGCAGTTCTTC
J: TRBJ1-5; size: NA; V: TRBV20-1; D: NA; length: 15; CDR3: CSARGDPGGYQPQHF; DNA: TGCAGTGCTAGAGGAGACCCGGGGGGATATCAGCCCCAGCATTTT
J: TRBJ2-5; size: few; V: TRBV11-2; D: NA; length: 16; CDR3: CASSLGTAGVGETQYF; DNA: TGTGCCAGCAGCTTAGGGACAGCAGGGGTAGGAGAGACCCAGTACTTC
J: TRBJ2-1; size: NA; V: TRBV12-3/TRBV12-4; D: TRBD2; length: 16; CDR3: CASSKRLADGDNEQFF; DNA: TGTGCCAGCAGTAAGAGACTAGCGGATGGGGACAATGAGCAGTTCTTC
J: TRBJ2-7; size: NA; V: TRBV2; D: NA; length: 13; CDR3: CASSESRDYEQYF; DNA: TGTGCCAGCAGTGAAAGCAGAGATTACGAGCAGTACTTC
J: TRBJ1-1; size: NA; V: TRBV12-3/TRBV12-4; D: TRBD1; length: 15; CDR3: CASSLDRDRVTEAFF; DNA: TGTGCCAGCAGTTTAGACCGGGACAGGGTAACTGAAGCTTTCTTT
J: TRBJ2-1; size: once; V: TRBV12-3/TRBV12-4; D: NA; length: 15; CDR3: CASSPPVSSYNEQFF; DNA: TGTGCCAGCAGTCCCCCAGTGAGCTCCTACAATGAGCAGTTCTTC
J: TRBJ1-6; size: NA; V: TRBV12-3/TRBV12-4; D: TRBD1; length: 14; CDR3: CASSWDSNNSPLHF; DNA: TGTGCCAGCAGCTGGGACAGTAATAATTCACCCCTCCACTTT
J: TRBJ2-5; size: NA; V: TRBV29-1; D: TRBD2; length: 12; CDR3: CSVALLAETQYF; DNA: TGCAGCGTTGCTTTACTAGCGGAGACCCAGTACTTC
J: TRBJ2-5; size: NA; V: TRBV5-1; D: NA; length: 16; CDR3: CASSLASGVGVETQYF; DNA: TGCGCCAGCAGCTTGGCATCAGGGGTGGGCGTGGAGACCCAGTACTTC
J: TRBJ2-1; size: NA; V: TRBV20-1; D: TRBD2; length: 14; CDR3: CSAREGGGADEQFF; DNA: TGCAGTGCTAGAGAAGGCGGGGGGGCGGATGAGCAGTTCTTC
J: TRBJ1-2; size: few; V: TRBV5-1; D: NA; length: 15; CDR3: CASSQLDRRGDGYTF; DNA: TGCGCCAGCAGCCAACTAGACCGGAGAGGGGATGGCTACACCTTC